Listed here are 28 T cell receptor beta chains from one sample, sequenced in a study of blood T cell repertoires in COVID-19. Libraries were prepared by immunoSEQ multiplex PCR; TCRdb keeps only in-frame clonotypes and omits some of them. This sample has roughly 130,000 clones; 70% to 85% occur once, and the top ten carry around 10%. The source material was PBMCs or T cells enriched from blood (not recorded which). The source of these receptors is a man aged 50-59 years who had recovered from COVID-19.

The V and J genes are TRBV11-2 and TRBJ2-5; 12 positions agree with TRBD2. The germline V gene has CDR1 SGHAT and CDR2 FQNNGV. With 3 bases clipped from V and 5 bases from J, the junction kept 10 bases outside the gene matches. The CDR3 sequence is 17 residues long. Written as DNA, the CDR3 is TGTGCCAGCAGCTTTAGGCTAGCGGGGGGGCCCGGTGAGACCCAGTACTTC. Translation: CASSFRLAGGPGETQYF.

The chain employs TRBV10-3 and TRBJ2-2; weak D call: TRBD1 (5 bases). The germline V gene has CDR1 ENHRY and CDR2 SYGVKD. The CDR3 is 15 residues long. Deletions cut 2 bases from V and 2 bases from J, with 9 bases between. The CDR3 spells CAISEGAGNTGELFF. In DNA form, the CDR3 reads TGTGCCATCAGTGAGGGGGCAGGAAACACCGGGGAGCTGTTTTTT.

The chain recombines TRBV6-2 or TRBV6-3 with TRBJ1-1; D might be TRBD1 (5 bases). From germline, CDR1 is MNHEY and CDR2 SVGEGT. This CDR3 region has 15 residues. Trimming took off 4 bases at V and 1 base at J, with 13 bases between the two ends. CDR3 DNA sequence: TGTGCCAGCAGTTTCCGACAGTTCCGGAACACTGAAGCTTTCTTT. It specifies CASSFRQFRNTEAFF.

Note on this clone: Other DNA sequences in the sample encode the same CDR3. This sequence joins TRBV27 and TRBJ1-5, with 7 positions matching TRBD1. Germline values: CDR1 MNHEY, CDR2 SMNVEV (reference sequence). V trimming: 5 bases; J trimming: 7 bases; junction bases outside the gene matches: 2. The CDR3 contains 12 residues. CDR3 residues: CASSTRGQPQHF. CDR3 coding DNA: TGTGCCAGCAGTACCAGGGGGCAGCCCCAGCATTTT.

This clone was seen only a few times. The rearrangement links TRBV24-1 to TRBJ2-2, with 9 positions matching TRBD1. With 8 bases clipped from V and 0 bases from J, the junction kept 3 bases outside the gene matches. This CDR3 has 15 residues. Germline V CDR1 and CDR2: KGHDR, SFDVKD. DNA for the CDR3: TGTGCCACCATGGGGACAGGGACGAACACCGGGGAGCTGTTTTTT. Translation: CATMGTGTNTGELFF.

This clone was detected once. The chain is built from TRBV18 and TRBJ2-7, with 7 bases matching TRBD1. The ends lost 3 bases at V and 2 bases at J; junction bases unmatched: 4. Germline lookup yields CDR1 KGHSH and CDR2 LQKENI. This CDR3 comprises 14 residues. The CDR3 DNA is TGTGCCAGCTCACCGGGACAGTCCGCCTACGAGCAGTACTTC. Translated: CASSPGQSAYEQYF.

This clone was observed at least ten times. CDR3 protein: CASSPDTLPFSGNTIYF. In DNA form, the CDR3 reads TGTGCCAGCTCACCGGACACTCTCCCTTTCTCTGGAAACACCATATATTTT. V and J are TRBV18 and TRBJ1-3, with D tentatively TRBD1 (5 bases). Germline-derived CDR1 and CDR2 are KGHSH and LQKENI. The V end was cut by 3 bases, the J end by 0 bases, with 15 bases between. This CDR3 is built from 17 residues. The full variable domain, completed using reference TRBV18 and TRBJ1-3, is NAGVMQNPRHLVRRRGQEARLRCSPMKGHSHVYWYRQLPEEGLKFMVYLQKENIIDESGMPKERFSAEFPKEGPSILRIQQVVRGDSAAYFCASSPDTLPFSGNTIYFGEGSWLTVV.

This chain connects TRBV5-1 to TRBJ2-5, with D possibly being TRBD2 (6 bases). V was clipped by 4 bases and J by 2 bases, with 12 bases between them. There are 14 residues in the CDR3. The germline gives CDR1 SGHRS, CDR2 YFSETQ. CDR3 bases: TGCGCCAGCAGCCCACATGGGGGGCAAGAGACCCAGTACTTC. Translated, it gives CASSPHGGQETQYF.

The rearrangement joins TRBV11-3 to TRBJ2-2, with 9 positions matching TRBD2. Looked up from germline, CDR1 is SGHNT and CDR2 is YENEEA. Trimming removed 1 base from V and 4 bases from J; junction bases left unmatched: 7. This CDR3 contains 17 residues. The CDR3: CASSLVERGVFTGELFF. For the CDR3, the DNA is TGTGCCAGCAGCTTAGTTGAGCGGGGGGTTTTCACCGGGGAGCTGTTTTTT. Full variable domain (outside the CDR3, taken from reference TRBV11-3 and TRBJ2-2): EAGVVQSPRYKIIEKKQPVAFWCNPISGHNTLYWYLQNLGQGPELLIRYENEEAVDDSQLPKDRFSAERLKGVDSTLKIQPAELGDSAVYLCASSLVERGVFTGELFFGEGSRLTVL.

The V and J genes are TRBV6-5 and TRBJ1-1, with TRBD1 identical over 9 bases. The CDR3 is 15 residues long. V dropped 8 bases and J dropped 3; count of bases not matched to a gene: 10. In germline, CDR1 is MNHEY, CDR2 SVGAGI. The CDR3 region is CASATGGHGDTEAFF. The CDR3 DNA reads TGTGCCAGCGCCACAGGGGGCCATGGTGACACTGAAGCTTTCTTT.

The rearrangement links TRBV5-4 to TRBJ1-6, with D tentatively TRBD1 (6 bases). Per the germline V gene, CDR1 is SGHNT and CDR2 is YYREEE (reference sequence). V was clipped by 3 bases and J by 7 bases, with 20 bases between them. The CDR3 has 17 residues. The CDR3 sequence is CASSSNLRSTGNSPLHF. Written as DNA, the CDR3 is TGTGCCAGCAGCTCGAACCTTAGATCAACAGGGAATTCACCCCTCCACTTT.

This clone came up once. CDR3 sequence reads: CASSKTGDTEAFF. The CDR3 nucleotides read TGTGCCAGCTCCAAGACGGGGGACACTGAAGCTTTCTTT. This chain connects TRBV18 to TRBJ1-1, with a possible D match to TRBD1 (5 bases). Germline CDR1 KGHSH, CDR2 LQKENI. The CDR3 extends over 13 amino acids. Deletions cut 6 bases from V and 3 bases from J, with 11 bases between.

This clone occurred a few times. The V and J genes are TRBV3-1 (or the pseudogene TRBV3-2) and TRBJ2-7; 13 nucleotides agree with TRBD2. The CDR3 loop spans 16 amino acids. V was clipped by 6 bases and J by 2 bases; unmatched bases: 7. CDR1 is LGHDT and CDR2 is YNNKEL in the germline V gene (reference sequence). The CDR3 protein is CASSPGLAGAAYEQYF. CDR3 bases: TGTGCCAGCAGTCCAGGACTAGCGGGGGCAGCCTACGAGCAGTACTTC.

This clone was picked up a small number of times. The chain combines TRBV28 with TRBJ1-3; 7 bases are a match to TRBD1. The ends lost 7 bases at V and 7 bases at J; junction bases unmatched: 7. CDR1 is MDHEN, CDR2 SYDVKM, per germline. The CDR3 is 13 amino acids. The CDR3 protein is CASIEQGTNTIYF. CDR3 sequence (DNA): TGTGCCAGCATTGAACAGGGGACGAACACCATATATTTT.

The chain combines TRBV4-3 with TRBJ2-2; 11 bases line up with TRBD1. This CDR3 has 17 residues. Germline values: CDR1 LGHNA, CDR2 YSLEER. Trimming at V came to 0 bases and at J to 6 bases, leaving 6 bases not matched to a gene. CDR3 DNA sequence: TGCGCCAGCAGCCAAGACATCCCGGGACAGGGGGCCGGGGAGCTGTTTTTT. It yields the protein CASSQDIPGQGAGELFF.

This clone is a singleton in its sample. The chain has TRBV6-5 and TRBJ2-2, with 7 bases identical to TRBD1. Germline trimming cut 5 bases from V and 1 base from J; bases unmatched to any gene: 4. This CDR3 is built from 15 residues. Germline V gene lookup returns CDR1 MNHEY and CDR2 SVGAGI. The CDR3 is CASSIRTGNTGELFF. The CDR3 region has the DNA TGTGCCAGCAGTATACGGACAGGGAACACCGGGGAGCTGTTTTTT.

The genes are TRBV18 and TRBJ1-2, with 9 bases identical to TRBD1. The CDR3 spans 16 residues. Germline CDR1 reads KGHSH; CDR2 reads LQKENI. V lost 3 bases, J lost 0 bases, and 5 bases stayed unmatched. The DNA for the CDR3 is TGTGCCAGCTCACCGGGACAGGGTTTAGCTAACTATGGCTACACCTTC. Translated: CASSPGQGLANYGYTF.

The rearrangement joins TRBV5-1 to TRBJ1-4; 10 bases fit TRBD1. The length of the CDR3 is 16 residues. Germline-derived CDR1 and CDR2 are SGHRS and YFSETQ. Trimming took 2 bases from V and 8 from J; bases not matched to a gene: 9. The CDR3 loop reads CASSLNSGTGEEKLFF. CDR3 nucleotides: TGCGCCAGCAGCTTAAATTCAGGGACAGGGGAGGAAAAACTGTTTTTT.

This chain connects TRBV15 to TRBJ1-2; D call uncertain. Germline CDR1 and CDR2: LNHNV and YYDKDF (reference sequence). This CDR3 spans 16 amino acids. V was trimmed by 0 bases and J by 7 bases, leaving 18 bases between them. CDR3 residues: CATSRDRAAVGGGYTF. CDR3 nucleotide sequence: TGTGCCACCAGCAGAGATCGGGCAGCGGTAGGAGGTGGCTACACCTTC.

This clone was found a few times. V gene TRBV18 combines with J gene TRBJ2-2, with D unresolved. Trimming shortened V by 5 bases and J by 5 bases, and 3 bases separated the two germline ends. CDR1 is KGHSH, CDR2 LQKENI, per germline. The CDR3 has 11 residues. The CDR3 sequence: CASSETGELFF. The CDR3 DNA reads TGTGCCAGCTCAGAGACCGGGGAGCTGTTTTTT.

The rearrangement uses TRBV7-8 and TRBJ1-1, with a possible D match to TRBD1 (5 bases). Germline CDR1 SGHVS, CDR2 FQNEAQ. Trimming removed 4 bases at V and 1 base at J, with 10 bases between. The CDR3 has 14 amino acids. Here the CDR3 DNA reads TGTGCCAGCAGCTGGGTAAGGGGGAACACTGAAGCTTTCTTT. It specifies CASSWVRGNTEAFF. Complete variable domain (other parts from reference TRBV7-8 and TRBJ1-1): GAGVSQSPRYKVAKRGQDVALRCDPISGHVSLFWYQQALGQGPEFLTYFQNEAQLDKSGLPSDRFFAERPEGSVSTLKIQRTQQEDSAVYLCASSWVRGNTEAFFGQGTRLTVV.

The V gene is TRBV14, the J gene TRBJ2-1, with D unclear. The CDR3 has 14 residues. Looked up from germline, CDR1 is SGHDN and CDR2 is FVKESK. V gave up 1 base and J gave up 6 bases, with 10 bases separating them. The CDR3 nucleotides are TGTGCCAGCAGCCAAGTTAGCCAGACCAATGAGCAGTTCTTC. It yields the protein CASSQVSQTNEQFF.

The CDR3 sequence is CASSFSSGGGYEQYF. CDR3 sequence (DNA): TGTGCCAGCAGCTTCTCTAGCGGGGGGGGCTACGAGCAGTACTTC. V usage is TRBV7-2 and J usage is TRBJ2-7; TRBD2 agrees at 12 bases. V dropped 3 bases and J dropped 3; count of bases not matched to a gene: 3. The CDR3 consists of 15 residues. Germline CDR1 reads SGHTA; CDR2 reads FQGNSA. The whole variable domain, filled in from reference TRBV7-2 and TRBJ2-7, reads GAGVSQSPSNKVTEKGKDVELRCDPISGHTALYWYRQSLGQGLEFLIYFQGNSAPDKSGLPSDRFSAERTGGSVSTLTIQRTQQEDSAVYLCASSFSSGGGYEQYFGPGTRLTVT.

The V and J genes are TRBV6-1 and TRBJ1-1, with 11 bases matching TRBD1. The CDR3 extends over 14 amino acids. Germline CDR1 and CDR2: MNHNS and SASEGT. Trimming at V came to 4 bases and at J to 4 bases, leaving 2 bases not matched to a gene. CDR3 nucleotides: TGTGCCAGCAGTGGTGGGACAGGGGGCACTGAAGCTTTCTTT. Its translation is CASSGGTGGTEAFF.

The V call is TRBV5-4, the J call TRBJ2-5; the match to TRBD2 covers 10 bases. The V gene's germline CDR1 is SGHNT and CDR2 YYREEE (reference sequence). This CDR3 is built from 16 residues. J was trimmed by 4 bases and V by 0 bases; bases with no gene match: 6. CDR3 amino acids: CASSLVGRTSGETQYF. DNA for the CDR3: TGTGCCAGCAGCTTGGTGGGACGGACTAGCGGAGAGACCCAGTACTTC.

This clone appeared a single time. The J gene is TRBJ2-3, the V gene TRBV28; D not resolved. The CDR3 totals 12 residues. V was cut by 10 bases and J by 0 bases, with 8 bases left in between. Germline-derived CDR1 and CDR2 are MDHEN and SYDVKM. CDR3 region: CATSRSTDTQYF. The DNA for the CDR3 is TGTGCCACCTCCCGGAGCACAGATACGCAGTATTTT. The entire variable domain, with the rest obtained from reference TRBV28 and TRBJ2-3, is as follows: DVKVTQSSRYLVKRTGEKVFLECVQDMDHENMFWYRQDPGLGLRLIYFSYDVKMKEKGDIPEGYSVSREKKERFSLILESASTNQTSMYLCATSRSTDTQYFGPGTRLTVL.

This sequence joins TRBV9 and TRBJ2-1; 8 bases match TRBD2. Germline values: CDR1 SGDLS, CDR2 YYNGEE. The CDR3 contains 16 residues. V lost 3 bases and J lost 0; bases outside the gene matches: 5. As DNA, the CDR3 is TGTGCCAGCAGCGCCGGCGGGGGGAGCTCCTACAATGAGCAGTTCTTC. It is translated as CASSAGGGSSYNEQFF.

The chain couples TRBV9 to TRBJ1-1; D is uncertain. Germline V gene lookup returns CDR1 SGDLS and CDR2 YYNGEE. Trimming removed 0 bases at V and 6 bases at J, with 12 bases between. The CDR3 length is 14 residues. CDR3 sequence reads: CASSVGGSLPEAFF. The CDR3, as DNA: TGTGCCAGCAGCGTAGGAGGCAGTCTCCCTGAAGCTTTCTTT.